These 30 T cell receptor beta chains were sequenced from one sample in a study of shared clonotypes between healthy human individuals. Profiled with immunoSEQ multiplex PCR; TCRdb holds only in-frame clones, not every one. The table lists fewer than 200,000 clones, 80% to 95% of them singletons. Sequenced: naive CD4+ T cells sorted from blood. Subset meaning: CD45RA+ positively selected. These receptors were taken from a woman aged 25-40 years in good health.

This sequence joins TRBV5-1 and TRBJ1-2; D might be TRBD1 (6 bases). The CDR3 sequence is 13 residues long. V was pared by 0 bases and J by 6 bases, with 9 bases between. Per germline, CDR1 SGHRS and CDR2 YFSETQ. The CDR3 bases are TGCGCCAGCAGCTTGGGACAGGCAAATGGCTACACCTTC. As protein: CASSLGQANGYTF. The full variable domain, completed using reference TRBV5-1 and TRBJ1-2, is KAGVTQTPRYLIKTRGQQVTLSCSPISGHRSVSWYQQTPGQGLQFLFEYFSETQRNKGNFPGRFSGRQFSNSRSEMNVSTLELGDSALYLCASSLGQANGYTFGSGTRLTVV.

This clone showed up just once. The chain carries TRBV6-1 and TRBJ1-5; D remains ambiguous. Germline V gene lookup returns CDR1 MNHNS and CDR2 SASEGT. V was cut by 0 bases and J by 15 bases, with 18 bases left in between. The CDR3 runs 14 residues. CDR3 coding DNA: TGTGCCAGCAGTGAAGCCGGAATATCAGCCCCACCGCATTTT. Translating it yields CASSEAGISAPPHF.

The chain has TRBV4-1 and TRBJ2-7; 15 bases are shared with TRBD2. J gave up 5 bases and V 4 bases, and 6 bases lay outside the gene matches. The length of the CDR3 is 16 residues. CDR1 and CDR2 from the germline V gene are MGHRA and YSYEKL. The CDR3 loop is CASSRGLAGGPNEQYF. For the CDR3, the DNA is TGCGCCAGCAGCCGAGGACTAGCGGGAGGGCCCAACGAGCAGTACTTC.

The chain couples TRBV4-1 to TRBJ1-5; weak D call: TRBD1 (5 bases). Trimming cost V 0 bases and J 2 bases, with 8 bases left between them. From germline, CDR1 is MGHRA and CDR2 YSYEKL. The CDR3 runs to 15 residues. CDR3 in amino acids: CASSQDWGGNQPQHF. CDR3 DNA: TGCGCCAGCAGCCAAGACTGGGGGGGCAATCAGCCCCAGCATTTT.

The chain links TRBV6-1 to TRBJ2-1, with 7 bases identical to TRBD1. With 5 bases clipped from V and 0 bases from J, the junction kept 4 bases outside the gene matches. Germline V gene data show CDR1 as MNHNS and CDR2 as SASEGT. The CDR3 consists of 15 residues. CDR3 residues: CASSLGQSSYNEQFF. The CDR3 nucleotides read TGTGCCAGCAGTCTGGGACAGAGCTCCTACAATGAGCAGTTCTTC.

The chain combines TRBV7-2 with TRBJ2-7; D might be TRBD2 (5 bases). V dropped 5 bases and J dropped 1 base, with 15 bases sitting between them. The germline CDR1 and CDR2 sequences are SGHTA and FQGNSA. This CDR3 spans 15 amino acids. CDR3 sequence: CASSAVGIPSYEQYF. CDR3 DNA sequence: TGTGCCAGCAGCGCGGTCGGGATTCCTTCCTACGAGCAGTACTTC.

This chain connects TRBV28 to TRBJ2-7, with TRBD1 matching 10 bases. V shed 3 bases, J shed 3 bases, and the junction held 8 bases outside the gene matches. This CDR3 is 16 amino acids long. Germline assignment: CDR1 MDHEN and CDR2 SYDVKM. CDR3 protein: CASSLRPGQGFYEQYF. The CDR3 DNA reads TGTGCCAGCAGTTTGCGCCCGGGACAGGGGTTCTACGAGCAGTACTTC.

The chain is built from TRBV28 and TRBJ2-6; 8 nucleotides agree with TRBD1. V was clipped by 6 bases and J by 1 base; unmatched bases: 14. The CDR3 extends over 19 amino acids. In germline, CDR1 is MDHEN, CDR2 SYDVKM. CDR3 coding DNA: TGTGCCAGCAGCTTACGACAGGGGCCGTTTTTATCTGGGGCCAACGTCCTGACTTTC. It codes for CASSLRQGPFLSGANVLTF.

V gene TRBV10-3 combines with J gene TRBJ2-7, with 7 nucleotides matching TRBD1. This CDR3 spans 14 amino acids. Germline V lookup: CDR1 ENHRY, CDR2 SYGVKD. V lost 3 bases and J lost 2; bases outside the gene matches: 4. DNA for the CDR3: TGTGCCATCAGTGAACAGGGGTCGCCCTACGAGCAGTACTTC. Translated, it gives CAISEQGSPYEQYF.

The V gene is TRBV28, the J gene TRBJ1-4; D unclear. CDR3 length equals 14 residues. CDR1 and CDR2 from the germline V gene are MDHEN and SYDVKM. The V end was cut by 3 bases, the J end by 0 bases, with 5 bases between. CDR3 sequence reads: CASSFASTNEKLFF. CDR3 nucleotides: TGTGCCAGCAGTTTCGCCTCAACTAATGAAAAACTGTTTTTT. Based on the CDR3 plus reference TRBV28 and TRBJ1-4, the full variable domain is DVKVTQSSRYLVKRTGEKVFLECVQDMDHENMFWYRQDPGLGLRLIYFSYDVKMKEKGDIPEGYSVSREKKERFSLILESASTNQTSMYLCASSFASTNEKLFFGSGTQLSVL.

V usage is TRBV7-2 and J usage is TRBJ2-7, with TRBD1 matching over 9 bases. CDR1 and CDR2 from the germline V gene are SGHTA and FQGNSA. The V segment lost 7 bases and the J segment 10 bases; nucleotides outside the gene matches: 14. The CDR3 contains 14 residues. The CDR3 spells CASTGGTGSHFQYF. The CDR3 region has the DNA TGTGCCAGCACTGGCGGGACAGGGTCTCATTTTCAGTACTTC.

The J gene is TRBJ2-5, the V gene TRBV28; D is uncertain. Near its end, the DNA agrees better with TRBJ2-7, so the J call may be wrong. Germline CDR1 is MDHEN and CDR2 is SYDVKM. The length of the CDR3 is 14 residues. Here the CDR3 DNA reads TGTGCCAGCAGTTTCTCCGGCGGAGTCAGCGAGCAGTACTTC. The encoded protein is CASSFSGGVSEQYF.

The CDR3, as DNA: TGTGCCAGTAGTAGGGGACTTGGTTGGGACACCGGGGAGCTGTTTTTT. Amino acid sequence: CASSRGLGWDTGELFF. The rearrangement links TRBV19 to TRBJ2-2; D is perhaps TRBD2 (6 bases). Germline CDR1 and CDR2: LNHDA and SQIVND (reference sequence). The V and J ends lost 4 bases and 3 bases respectively, with 15 bases between them. CDR3 size: 16 residues.

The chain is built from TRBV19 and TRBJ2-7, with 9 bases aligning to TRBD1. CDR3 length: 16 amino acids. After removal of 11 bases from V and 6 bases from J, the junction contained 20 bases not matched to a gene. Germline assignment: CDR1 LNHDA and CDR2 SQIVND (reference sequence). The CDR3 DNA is TGTGCCCGCCCGGGGTTGCCCGGGACAGGGCTTTGCGAGCAGTACTTC. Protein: CARPGLPGTGLCEQYF.

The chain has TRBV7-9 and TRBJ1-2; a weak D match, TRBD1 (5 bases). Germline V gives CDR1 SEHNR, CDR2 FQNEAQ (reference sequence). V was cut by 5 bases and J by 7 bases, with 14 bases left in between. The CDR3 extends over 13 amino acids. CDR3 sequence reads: CASSAEGFSGYTF. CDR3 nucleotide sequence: TGTGCCAGCAGCGCGGAGGGGTTCAGTGGCTACACCTTC.

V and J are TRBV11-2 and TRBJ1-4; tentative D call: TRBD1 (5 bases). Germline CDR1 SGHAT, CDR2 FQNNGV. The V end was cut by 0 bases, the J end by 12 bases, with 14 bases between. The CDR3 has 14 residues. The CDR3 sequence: CASSLEVLGAELFF. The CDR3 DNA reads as TGTGCCAGCAGCTTAGAGGTTCTAGGGGCCGAACTGTTTTTT.

CDR3 sequence (DNA): TGTGCCAGCAGTGGCCGAGCAAACACTGAAGCTTTCTTT. It encodes CASSGRANTEAFF. The gene calls are TRBV11-2 and TRBJ1-1; the D is unclear. Germline V gene lookup returns CDR1 SGHAT and CDR2 FQNNGV. Trimming cost V 6 bases and J 2 bases, with 10 bases left between them. This CDR3 spans 13 amino acids.

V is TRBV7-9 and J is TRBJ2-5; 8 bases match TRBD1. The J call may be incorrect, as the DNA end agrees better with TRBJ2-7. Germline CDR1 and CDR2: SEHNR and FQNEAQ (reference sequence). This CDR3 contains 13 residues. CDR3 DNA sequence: TGTGCCGGGGGGACAGGTCTCTCCTACGAGCAGTACTTC. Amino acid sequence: CAGGTGLSYEQYF.

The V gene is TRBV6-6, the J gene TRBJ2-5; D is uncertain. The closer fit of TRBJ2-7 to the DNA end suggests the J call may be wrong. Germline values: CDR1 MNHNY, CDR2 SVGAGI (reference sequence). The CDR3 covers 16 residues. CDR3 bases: TGTGCCAGCAGTTACAGTTCCCCTCCGGGCTCCTACGAGCAGTACTTC. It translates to CASSYSSPPGSYEQYF.

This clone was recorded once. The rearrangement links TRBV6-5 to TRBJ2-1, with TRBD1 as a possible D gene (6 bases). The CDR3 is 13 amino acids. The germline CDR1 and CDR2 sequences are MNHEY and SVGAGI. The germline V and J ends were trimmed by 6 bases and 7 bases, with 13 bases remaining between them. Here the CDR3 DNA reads TGTGCCAGCAGGCTAACACAGGGAAATGAGCAGTTCTTC. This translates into CASRLTQGNEQFF.

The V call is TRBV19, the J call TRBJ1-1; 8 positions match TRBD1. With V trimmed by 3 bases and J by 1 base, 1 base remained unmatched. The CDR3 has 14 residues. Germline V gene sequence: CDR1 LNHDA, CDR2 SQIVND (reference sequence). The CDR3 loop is CASSIGQGNTEAFF. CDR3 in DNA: TGTGCCAGTAGTATCGGACAGGGGAACACTGAAGCTTTCTTT.

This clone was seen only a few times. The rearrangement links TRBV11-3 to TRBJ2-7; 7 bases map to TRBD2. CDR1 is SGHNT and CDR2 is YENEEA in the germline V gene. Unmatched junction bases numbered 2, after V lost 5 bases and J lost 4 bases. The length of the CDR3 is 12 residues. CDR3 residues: CASSPSGYEQYF. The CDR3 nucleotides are TGTGCCAGCAGCCCTAGCGGATACGAGCAGTACTTC.

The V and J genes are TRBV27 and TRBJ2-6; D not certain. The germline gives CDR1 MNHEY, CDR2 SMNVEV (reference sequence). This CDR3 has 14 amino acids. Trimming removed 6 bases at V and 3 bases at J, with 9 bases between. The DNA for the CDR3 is TGTGCCAGCAGAAAAGGACGTGGGGCCAACGTCCTGACTTTC. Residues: CASRKGRGANVLTF. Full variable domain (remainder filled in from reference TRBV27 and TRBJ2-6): EAQVTQNPRYLITVTGKKLTVTCSQNMNHEYMSWYRQDPGLGLRQIYYSMNVEVTDKGDVPEGYKVSRKEKRNFPLILESPSPNQTSLYFCASRKGRGANVLTFGAGSRLTVL.

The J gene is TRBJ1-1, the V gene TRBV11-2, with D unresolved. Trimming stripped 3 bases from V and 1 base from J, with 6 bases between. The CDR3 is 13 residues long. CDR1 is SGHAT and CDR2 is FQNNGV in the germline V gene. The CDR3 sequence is CASSFQWNTEAFF. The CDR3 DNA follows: TGTGCCAGCAGCTTTCAGTGGAACACTGAAGCTTTCTTT.

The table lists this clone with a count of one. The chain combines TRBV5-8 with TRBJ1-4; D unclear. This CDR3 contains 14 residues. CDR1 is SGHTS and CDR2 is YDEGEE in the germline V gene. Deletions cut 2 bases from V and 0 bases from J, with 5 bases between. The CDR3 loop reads CASSLHATNEKLFF. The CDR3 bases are TGTGCCAGCAGCTTACATGCAACTAATGAAAAACTGTTTTTT.

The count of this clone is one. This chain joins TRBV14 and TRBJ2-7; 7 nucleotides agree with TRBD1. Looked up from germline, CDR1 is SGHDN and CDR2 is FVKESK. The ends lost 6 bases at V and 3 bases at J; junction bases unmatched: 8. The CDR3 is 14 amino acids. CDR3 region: CASSKRDSGYEQYF. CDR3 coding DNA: TGTGCCAGCAGTAAGAGGGACAGTGGCTACGAGCAGTACTTC.

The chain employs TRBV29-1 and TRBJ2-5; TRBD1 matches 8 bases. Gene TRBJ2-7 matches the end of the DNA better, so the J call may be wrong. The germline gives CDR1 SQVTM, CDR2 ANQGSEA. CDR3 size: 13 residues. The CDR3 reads CSTRTGLTYEQYF. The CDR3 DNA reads TGCAGCACCCGGACAGGGTTGACCTACGAGCAGTACTTC.

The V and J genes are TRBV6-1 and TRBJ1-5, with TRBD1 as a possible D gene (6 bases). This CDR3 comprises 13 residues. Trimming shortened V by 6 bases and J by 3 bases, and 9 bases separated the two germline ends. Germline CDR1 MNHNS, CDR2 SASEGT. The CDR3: CASRGANNQPQHF. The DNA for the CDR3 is TGTGCCAGCAGGGGGGCGAACAATCAGCCCCAGCATTTT.

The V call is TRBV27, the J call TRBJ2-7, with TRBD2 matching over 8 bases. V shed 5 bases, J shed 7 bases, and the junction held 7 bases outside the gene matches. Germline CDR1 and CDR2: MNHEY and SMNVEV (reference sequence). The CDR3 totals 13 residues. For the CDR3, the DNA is TGTGCCAGCAGTGCCTCACTAGCGGCTGAGCAGTACTTC. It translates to CASSASLAAEQYF.

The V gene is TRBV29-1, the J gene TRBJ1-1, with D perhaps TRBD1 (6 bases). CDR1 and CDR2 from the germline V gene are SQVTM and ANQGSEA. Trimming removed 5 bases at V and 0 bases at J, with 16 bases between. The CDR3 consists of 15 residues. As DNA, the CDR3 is TGCAGCGTTCAAACAGGGTTGATCATGAACACTGAAGCTTTCTTT. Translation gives CSVQTGLIMNTEAFF. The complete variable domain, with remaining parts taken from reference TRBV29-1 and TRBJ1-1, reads SAVISQKPSRDICQRGTSLTIQCQVDSQVTMMFWYRQQPGQSLTLIATANQGSEATYESGFVIDKFPISRPNLTFSTLTVSNMSPEDSSIYLCSVQTGLIMNTEAFFGQGTRLTVV.